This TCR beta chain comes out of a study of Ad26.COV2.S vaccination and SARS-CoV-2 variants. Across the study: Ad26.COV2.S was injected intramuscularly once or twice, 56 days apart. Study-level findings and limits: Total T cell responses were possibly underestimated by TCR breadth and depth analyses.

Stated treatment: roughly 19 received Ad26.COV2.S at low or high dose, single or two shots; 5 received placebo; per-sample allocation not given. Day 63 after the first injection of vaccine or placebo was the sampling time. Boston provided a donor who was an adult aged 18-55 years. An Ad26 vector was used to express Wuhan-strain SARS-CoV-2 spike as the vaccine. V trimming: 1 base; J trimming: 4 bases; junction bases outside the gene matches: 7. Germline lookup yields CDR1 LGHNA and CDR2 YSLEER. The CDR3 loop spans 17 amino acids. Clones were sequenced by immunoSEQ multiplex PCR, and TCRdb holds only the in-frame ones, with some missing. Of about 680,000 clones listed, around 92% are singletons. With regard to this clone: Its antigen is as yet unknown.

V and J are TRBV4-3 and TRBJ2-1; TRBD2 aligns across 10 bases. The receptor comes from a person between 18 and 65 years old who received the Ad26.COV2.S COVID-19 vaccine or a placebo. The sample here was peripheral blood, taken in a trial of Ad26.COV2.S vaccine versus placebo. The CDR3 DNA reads TGCGCCAGCAGCCAAGGACCCAGTAGCGGGGGGTACAATGAGCAGTTCTTC. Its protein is CASSQGPSSGGYNEQFF.